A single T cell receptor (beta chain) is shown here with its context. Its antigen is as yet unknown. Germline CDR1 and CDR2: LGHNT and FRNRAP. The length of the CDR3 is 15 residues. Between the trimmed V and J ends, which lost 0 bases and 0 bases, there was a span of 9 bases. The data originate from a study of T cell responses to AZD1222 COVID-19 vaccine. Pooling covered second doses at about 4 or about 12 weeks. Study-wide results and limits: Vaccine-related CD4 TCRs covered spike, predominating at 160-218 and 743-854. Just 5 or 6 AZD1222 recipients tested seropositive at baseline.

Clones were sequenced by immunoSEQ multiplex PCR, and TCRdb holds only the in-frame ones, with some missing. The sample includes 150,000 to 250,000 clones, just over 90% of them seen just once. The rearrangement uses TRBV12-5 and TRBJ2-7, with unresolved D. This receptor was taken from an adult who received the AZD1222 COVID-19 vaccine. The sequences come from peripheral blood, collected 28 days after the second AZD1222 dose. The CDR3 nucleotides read TGTGCTAGTGGTTTGGTACACGGCGGCTCCTACGAGCAGTACTTC. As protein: CASGLVHGGSYEQYF.